Below, 23 T cell receptor beta chains from the same sample are listed, as sequenced in a study of T cell responses to AZD1222 COVID-19 vaccine. This table comes from immunoSEQ multiplex PCR, and its TCRdb copy is limited to in-frame clones, with some not included. The table has 180,000 or so clones, almost 90% seen once. Sample: peripheral blood, taken on day 0 of AZD1222 vaccination. All receptors derive from an adult in good health.

V usage is TRBV7-2 and J usage is TRBJ1-5; D perhaps matches TRBD1 (6 bases). The CDR3 has 15 amino acids. V lost 2 bases to trimming and J lost 10 bases, with 18 bases between them. Germline loops: CDR1 SGHTA, CDR2 FQGNSA. This CDR3 is CASSLFLRGPRPQHF. In DNA, the CDR3 is TGTGCCAGCAGCTTATTCCTGCGGGGGCCCCGTCCCCAGCATTTT.

This clone was found a few times. The chain recombines TRBV24-1 with TRBJ1-1; D may be TRBD1 (6 bases). Germline CDR1 and CDR2: KGHDR and SFDVKD. Trimming stripped 2 bases from V and 2 bases from J, with 17 bases between. The CDR3 consists of 17 residues. The CDR3 loop reads CATSDSKGGVLNTEAFF. The CDR3 DNA sequence: TGTGCCACCAGTGATTCCAAGGGGGGAGTCCTAAACACTGAAGCTTTCTTT.

Only one count was recorded for this clone. This rearrangement joins TRBV5-4 to TRBJ1-5, with D perhaps TRBD1 (5 bases). CDR3 length equals 15 residues. The germline V and J ends were trimmed by 5 bases and 0 bases, with 12 bases remaining between them. Germline loops: CDR1 SGHNT, CDR2 YYREEE (reference sequence). The CDR3 region is CASSLQGSSNQPQHF. The CDR3 DNA follows: TGTGCCAGCAGTCTGCAGGGAAGTAGCAATCAGCCCCAGCATTTT.

On this clone itself: The sample has other DNA sequences that encode this CDR3 too. The rearrangement links TRBV9 to TRBJ2-2; TRBD2 agrees at 15 bases. The germline gives CDR1 SGDLS, CDR2 YYNGEE. The CDR3 is 19 amino acids. After removal of 3 bases from V and 5 bases from J, the junction contained 11 bases not matched to a gene. CDR3 region: CASSALPGLAGGRTGELFF. The CDR3 region has the DNA TGTGCCAGCAGCGCCTTGCCTGGACTAGCGGGGGGGAGAACCGGGGAGCTGTTTTTT. Full variable domain (rest looked up from reference TRBV9 and TRBJ2-2): DSGVTQTPKHLITATGQRVTLRCSPRSGDLSVYWYQQSLDQGLQFLIQYYNGEERAKGNILERFSAQQFPDLHSELNLSSLELGDSALYFCASSALPGLAGGRTGELFFGEGSRLTVL.

This rearrangement joins TRBV28 to TRBJ1-1; D remains unclear. The CDR3 totals 13 residues. CDR1 and CDR2 from the germline V gene are MDHEN and SYDVKM. V gave up 6 bases and J gave up 4 bases, with 12 bases separating them. The CDR3 protein is CASSSGRVTEAFF. DNA of the CDR3: TGTGCCAGCAGCTCCGGACGGGTCACTGAAGCTTTCTTT. The full variable domain, rest sourced from reference TRBV28 and TRBJ1-1, is DVKVTQSSRYLVKRTGEKVFLECVQDMDHENMFWYRQDPGLGLRLIYFSYDVKMKEKGDIPEGYSVSREKKERFSLILESASTNQTSMYLCASSSGRVTEAFFGQGTRLTVV.

This clone has just one count. V gene TRBV7-3 combines with J gene TRBJ2-7, with TRBD1 identical over 9 bases. J lost 2 bases, V lost 1 base, and 3 bases had no gene match. Germline CDR1 SGHTA, CDR2 FQGTGA. The CDR3 has 15 amino acids. CDR3 loop: CASSLIGTGPYEQYF. CDR3 bases: TGTGCCAGCAGCTTAATAGGGACAGGGCCCTACGAGCAGTACTTC.

The chain uses TRBV24-1 and TRBJ2-3, with 8 bases aligning to TRBD2. CDR1 KGHDR and CDR2 SFDVKD come from the germline V gene. V lost 3 bases to trimming and J lost 2 bases; unmatched junction nucleotides: 6. The length of the CDR3 is 16 residues. The CDR3 reads CATSDRSGGVTDTQYF. As DNA, the CDR3 is TGTGCCACCAGTGATCGCTCGGGGGGGGTCACAGATACGCAGTATTTT.

The rearrangement joins TRBV7-9 to TRBJ2-7; TRBD1 aligns across 7 bases. Per germline, CDR1 SEHNR and CDR2 FQNEAQ (reference sequence). J gave up 4 bases and V 5 bases, and 11 bases lay outside the gene matches. The CDR3 consists of 15 residues. The CDR3 DNA reads TGTGCCAGCAGCCAATCCGGGACAGCCCTTTACGAGCAGTACTTC. This codes for CASSQSGTALYEQYF.

This clone appeared a single time. V gene TRBV11-1 combines with J gene TRBJ1-2; the D gene is possibly TRBD1 (5 bases). This CDR3 has 16 amino acids. Germline CDR1 SGHAT, CDR2 FQDESV (reference sequence). V lost 5 bases, J lost 3 bases, and 19 bases lay in between. CDR3: CASSQPDQGAHYGYTF. Written as DNA, the CDR3 is TGTGCCAGCAGCCAACCTGACCAGGGAGCCCACTATGGCTACACCTTC.

V is TRBV20-1 and J is TRBJ2-5; the D is unclear. Trimming left V 3 bases short and J 1 base short, with 6 bases between. CDR1 DFQATT and CDR2 SNEGSKA come from the germline V gene (reference sequence). This CDR3 has 12 amino acids. CDR3 amino acids: CSASDAQETQYF. The CDR3 bases are TGCAGTGCTAGTGACGCCCAAGAGACCCAGTACTTC.

The chain couples TRBV4-1 to TRBJ2-7; either TRBD1 or TRBD2 may supply D (5 bases each). With 5 bases removed from V and 2 bases from J, the gap between germline ends came to 13 bases. Germline V gives CDR1 MGHRA, CDR2 YSYEKL. This CDR3 has 14 residues. CDR3 in amino acids: CASSEGRSAYEQYF. The CDR3 DNA reads TGCGCCAGCAGCGAGGGACGGTCGGCCTACGAGCAGTACTTC.

The chain joins TRBV5-1 to TRBJ1-1; D might be TRBD1 (6 bases). V lost 1 base, J lost 3 bases, and 16 bases lay in between. CDR1 SGHRS and CDR2 YFSETQ come from the germline V gene. The CDR3 is made up of 16 amino acids. CDR3 coding DNA: TGCGCCAGCAGCTTGACAGGGAGAACTATGGACACTGAAGCTTTCTTT. It encodes CASSLTGRTMDTEAFF.

The CDR3: CASSTGGANTEAFF. CDR3 nucleotides: TGTGCCAGCAGCACGGGGGGGGCTAACACTGAAGCTTTCTTT. This rearrangement joins TRBV27 to TRBJ1-1; tentatively, D is TRBD1 (6 bases). The CDR3 has 14 residues. Germline loops: CDR1 MNHEY, CDR2 SMNVEV (reference sequence). Trimming removed 6 bases at V and 2 bases at J, with 13 bases between.

CDR3 amino acids: CASKAPENTEAFF. The CDR3 DNA reads as TGTGCCAGCAAGGCTCCAGAGAACACTGAAGCTTTCTTT. This chain uses TRBV2 with TRBJ1-1; D is ambiguous. CDR1 and CDR2 (germline): SNHLY, FYNNEI. The V end lost 7 bases, the J end lost 1 base, and 10 bases lay between the germline ends. This CDR3 has 13 amino acids.

This clone occurred a few times. The chain links TRBV28 to TRBJ1-5; 9 bases line up with TRBD1. The CDR3 spans 16 residues. V dropped 5 bases and J dropped 3; count of bases not matched to a gene: 8. Germline V gene data show CDR1 as MDHEN and CDR2 as SYDVKM. CDR3 amino acids: CASSPDRGSLNQPQHF. DNA of the CDR3: TGTGCCAGCAGTCCAGACAGGGGGTCTCTCAATCAGCCCCAGCATTTT.

The chain joins TRBV5-6 to TRBJ1-2; tentatively, D is TRBD1 (5 bases). This CDR3 is built from 14 residues. The V gene lost 6 bases and the J gene lost 2 bases, with 14 bases spanning the gap. CDR1 and CDR2 (germline): SGHDT, YYEEEE. The DNA of the CDR3 is TGTGCCAGCACCCTAATCGGGGGAAACTATGGCTACACCTTC. Protein: CASTLIGGNYGYTF.

CDR3 protein: CASSPRLAGAADTQYF. As DNA, the CDR3 is TGTGCCAGCAGCCCCCGGTTAGCAGGGGCGGCAGATACGCAGTATTTT. The chain carries TRBV7-7 and TRBJ2-3, with D perhaps TRBD1 (6 bases). Deletions cut 5 bases from V and 4 bases from J, with 19 bases between. The CDR3 covers 16 residues. The germline gives CDR1 SSHAT, CDR2 FNYEAQ (reference sequence).

The rearrangement uses TRBV4-1 and TRBJ1-2; 7 bases are shared with TRBD1. Germline CDR1 MGHRA, CDR2 YSYEKL. CDR3 length: 20 residues. V dropped 0 bases and J dropped 0; count of bases not matched to a gene: 16. CDR3 coding DNA: TGCGCCAGCAGCCAAGATACCCGGGAAGGGGGCCTTATAGCTAACTATGGCTACACCTTC. It yields the protein CASSQDTREGGLIANYGYTF.

The CDR3 sequence: CASSLSYRAETQYF. In DNA form, the CDR3 reads TGTGCCAGCAGTTTATCGTACCGAGCGGAGACCCAGTACTTC. V gene TRBV27 combines with J gene TRBJ2-5, with no clear D. V gave up 0 bases and J gave up 5 bases, with 10 bases separating them. The CDR3 spans 14 residues. Germline values: CDR1 MNHEY, CDR2 SMNVEV (reference sequence).

The rearrangement uses TRBV18 and TRBJ2-1; D remains unclear. CDR1 is KGHSH and CDR2 is LQKENI in the germline V gene. There are 11 residues in the CDR3. V lost 3 bases, J lost 7 bases, and 4 bases lay in between. The CDR3 reads CASSPKNEQFF. CDR3 in DNA: TGTGCCAGCTCACCCAAAAATGAGCAGTTCTTC.

This sequence joins TRBV2 and TRBJ1-2; D is possibly TRBD1 (5 bases). Trimming took 7 bases from V and 1 from J, leaving 16 bases between them. CDR3 size: 15 residues. From germline, CDR1 is SNHLY and CDR2 FYNNEI. The CDR3 loop is CASKWRGDSNYGYTF. In DNA, the CDR3 is TGTGCCAGCAAATGGCGAGGTGACAGTAACTATGGCTACACCTTC. Looking up the rest from reference TRBV2 and TRBJ1-2 gives the full variable domain: EPEVTQTPSHQVTQMGQEVILRCVPISNHLYFYWYRQILGQKVEFLVSFYNNEISEKSEIFDDQFSVERPDGSNFTLKIRSTKLEDSAMYFCASKWRGDSNYGYTFGSGTRLTVV.

The chain is built from TRBV11-2 and TRBJ1-1; unclear D gene. The CDR3 is 13 amino acids. CDR1 and CDR2 from the germline V gene are SGHAT and FQNNGV. Trimming cost V 5 bases and J 0 bases, with 7 bases left between them. The CDR3 bases are TGTGCCAGCAGCCTCACAGTGAACACTGAAGCTTTCTTT. Amino acids: CASSLTVNTEAFF.

The DNA of the CDR3 is TGTGCCAGCAGCGGACAGGGTAATTCACCCCTCCACTTT. Translating gives CASSGQGNSPLHF. The gene calls are TRBV7-9 and TRBJ1-6; 8 nucleotides align to TRBD1. CDR1 SEHNR and CDR2 FQNEAQ come from the germline V gene (reference sequence). V was clipped by 5 bases and J by 6 bases; unmatched bases: 0. The CDR3 runs to 13 residues.